This is a list of T cell receptor beta chains from one sample in a study of monozygotic twins with cystic fibrosis. Assay used: immunoSEQ multiplex PCR; TCRdb lists only in-frame clones, some missing. The sample has about 9,200 clones, approximately 99.4% seen once. The sample consisted of blood. The receptor set was obtained from a man aged 18 to 35 with cystic fibrosis. The CDR3 runs from the conserved cysteine through the conserved F or W. The order of the fields is CDR3 protein, CDR3 DNA, D gene, V gene, J gene, clone size. The D gene is left open where the match is weak. Clone size is shown for a subset of rows, as once, few, many or a class of expanded clone.

CASTSASYEQYF	TGTGCCAGTACTAGCGCTTCCTACGAGCAGTACTTC	NA	TRBV19	TRBJ2-7	NA
CASSYGQIGNEKLFF	TGTGCCAGCAGTTACGGACAGATCGGTAATGAAAAACTGTTTTTT	NA	TRBV6-5	TRBJ1-4	NA
CASSRVGGPMGDTQYF	TGCGCCAGCAGCAGGGTTGGGGGCCCGATGGGAGATACGCAGTATTTT	NA	TRBV5-1	TRBJ2-3	NA
CASSTRVTNTGELFF	TGTGCCAGCAGTACCAGGGTTACGAACACCGGGGAGCTGTTTTTT	NA	TRBV7-2	TRBJ2-2	NA
CASSARGDSSYEQYF	TGTGCCAGCAGTGCAAGGGGGGATTCCTCCTACGAGCAGTACTTC	NA	TRBV6-1	TRBJ2-7	NA
CASSSERVYEQYF	TGTGCCAGCAGCTCAGAGCGGGTCTACGAGCAGTACTTC	NA	TRBV7-9	TRBJ2-7	NA
CASSLGVLSNEKLFF	TGTGCCAGCAGCTTAGGGGTTCTGAGTAATGAAAAACTGTTTTTT	NA	TRBV7-2	TRBJ1-4	NA
CASSLGPLLRRDTDTQYF	TGTGCCAGCAGCTTGGGACCGCTCTTAAGGAGGGACACAGATACGCAGTATTTT	NA	TRBV5-4	TRBJ2-3	NA
CASSARDTTSGNTIYF	TGTGCCAGCAGTGCCCGGGACACAACCTCTGGAAACACCATATATTTT	NA	TRBV6-1	TRBJ1-3	NA
CAWSRGTLGGNQPQHF	TGTGCCTGGAGTAGGGGGACGTTGGGTGGCAATCAGCCCCAGCATTTT	NA	TRBV30	TRBJ1-5	once
CASSRAGVNSPLHF	TGCGCCAGCAGCCGGGCGGGGGTTAATTCACCCCTCCACTTT	NA	TRBV4-3	TRBJ1-6	NA
CASSLDGLGLETQYF	TGTGCCAGCAGCTTAGATGGATTGGGGTTAGAGACCCAGTACTTC	NA	TRBV11-2	TRBJ2-5	NA
CASKGGTRSTGELFF	TGTGCCAGCAAAGGAGGGACGCGAAGCACCGGGGAGCTGTTTTTT	NA	TRBV2	TRBJ2-2	NA
CASSPGTDTQYF	TGTGCCAGCTCACCAGGCACAGATACGCAGTATTTT	NA	TRBV18	TRBJ2-3	NA
CASSLAGTVREQYF	TGTGCCAGCAGCCTAGCGGGGACAGTGCGCGAGCAGTACTTC	NA	TRBV14	TRBJ2-7	NA
CASRRAWNTDTQYF	TGTGCCAGCAGGAGGGCCTGGAACACAGATACGCAGTATTTT	NA	TRBV9	TRBJ2-3	NA
CASSSGGAGTDTQYF	TGTGCCAGCAGTTCCGGGGGGGCGGGCACAGATACGCAGTATTTT	TRBD2	TRBV28	TRBJ2-3	NA
CASSLNPGIYGYTF	TGTGCCAGCAGCTTAAACCCGGGGATCTATGGCTACACCTTC	NA	TRBV11-2	TRBJ1-2	NA
CASSSPIYGAGELFF	TGTGCCAGCAGTTCCCCTATCTATGGTGCCGGGGAGCTGTTTTTT	NA	TRBV6-5	TRBJ2-2	NA
CASSLRLTGGYNEQFF	TGTGCCAGCAGCTTAAGGTTGACAGGGGGCTACAATGAGCAGTTCTTC	TRBD1	TRBV5-6	TRBJ2-1	NA
CASSTGIPGGNQPQHF	TGTGCCAGCAGCACAGGGATTCCAGGGGGCAATCAGCCCCAGCATTTT	NA	TRBV14	TRBJ1-5	NA
CATGTAFYGYTF	TGTGCCACCGGGACAGCGTTCTATGGCTACACCTTC	TRBD1	TRBV19	TRBJ1-2	NA
CASSYFVGTVPGELFF	TGTGCCAGCAGTTATTTTGTTGGGACAGTGCCCGGGGAGCTGTTTTTT	TRBD1	TRBV6-5	TRBJ2-2	NA
CASSPGRENYGYTF	TGCGCCAGCAGCCCGGGACGGGAAAACTATGGCTACACCTTC	NA	TRBV4-1	TRBJ1-2	NA
CAKALTRLAGVPYEQYF	TGTGCCAAGGCCCTCACCCGACTAGCGGGAGTCCCCTACGAGCAGTACTTC	TRBD2	TRBV10-3	TRBJ2-7	NA
CASSPLGTDYNEQFF	TGTGCCAGCAGTCCCCTCGGGACAGACTACAATGAGCAGTTCTTC	TRBD1	TRBV27	TRBJ2-1	NA
CASSIAGANTGELFF	TGTGCCAGTAGTATAGCAGGGGCGAACACCGGGGAGCTGTTTTTT	NA	TRBV19	TRBJ2-2	NA
CASSPGVRGVETQYF	TGTGCCAGCAGTCCAGGGGTCCGGGGGGTAGAGACCCAGTACTTC	NA	TRBV28	TRBJ2-5	NA
CASSLVGFSYEQYF	TGTGCCAGCAGCTTAGTGGGATTCTCCTACGAGCAGTACTTC	NA	TRBV7-2	TRBJ2-7	once
CASSLAGRFSPLHF	TGTGCCAGCAGCTTAGCGGGCAGGTTTTCACCCCTCCACTTT	NA	TRBV7-2	TRBJ1-6	NA
CASSLARDRVYGYTF	TGTGCCAGCAGCCTTGCACGGGACAGGGTGTATGGCTACACCTTC	TRBD1	TRBV5-4	TRBJ1-2	NA
CASSYTGMTDTQYF	TGTGCCAGCAGTTACACAGGGATGACAGATACGCAGTATTTT	NA	TRBV6-5	TRBJ2-3	NA
CASSSLAGGHYEQYF	TGTGCCAGCAGCTCCTTAGCGGGAGGGCACTACGAGCAGTACTTC	TRBD2	TRBV7-6	TRBJ2-7	NA
CASPSRRNTEAFF	TGTGCCAGCCCCAGTAGAAGAAACACTGAAGCTTTCTTT	NA	TRBV9	TRBJ1-1	NA
CASSPGTSGVYEQYF	TGTGCCAGCAGCCCAGGGACTAGCGGAGTCTACGAGCAGTACTTC	TRBD2	TRBV13	TRBJ2-7	NA
CASSLAIAGGTDTQYF	TGCGCCAGCAGCTTGGCGATAGCGGGGGGCACAGATACGCAGTATTTT	TRBD2	TRBV5-1	TRBJ2-3	NA
CASSWDSPPGELFF	TGTGCCAGCAGCTGGGACAGCCCCCCCGGGGAGCTGTTTTTT	TRBD1	TRBV7-3	TRBJ2-2	once
CSARREETQYF	TGCAGTGCTAGGAGGGAAGAGACCCAGTACTTC	NA	TRBV20-1	TRBJ2-5	once
CASSPPGSGNTIYF	TGTGCCAGCAGTCCCCCGGGCTCTGGAAACACCATATATTTT	NA	TRBV28	TRBJ1-3	NA
CSVEQGATDTQYF	TGCAGCGTTGAACAAGGGGCGACAGATACGCAGTATTTT	NA	TRBV29-1	TRBJ2-3	once
CASSSGLARGTDTQYF	TGTGCTAGCAGCTCCGGACTAGCCCGGGGCACAGATACGCAGTATTTT	TRBD2	TRBV7-7	TRBJ2-3	NA
CASKGQGSPTDTQYF	TGTGCCAGCAAAGGACAGGGGTCGCCCACAGATACGCAGTATTTT	TRBD1	TRBV28	TRBJ2-3	NA
CASSLGGKDTEAFF	TGCGCCAGCAGCTTGGGGGGTAAGGACACTGAAGCTTTCTTT	NA	TRBV5-1	TRBJ1-1	NA
CASSPDGRGETQYF	TGTGCCAGCTCACCGGATGGCAGAGGAGAGACCCAGTACTTC	NA	TRBV18	TRBJ2-5	NA
CASSEEVLFTDTQYF	TGCGCCAGCAGTGAAGAGGTCCTATTCACAGATACGCAGTATTTT	NA	TRBV10-2	TRBJ2-3	NA
CASSDGPQRGTGELFF	TGTGCCAGTAGTGATGGGCCGCAACGAGGCACCGGGGAGCTGTTTTTT	NA	TRBV19	TRBJ2-2	NA
CASSFAQAYGYTF	TGTGCCAGCAGCTTCGCACAGGCCTATGGCTACACCTTC	NA	TRBV7-9	TRBJ1-2	NA
CASSGTADQPQHF	TGTGCCAGCAGTGGGACAGCGGATCAGCCCCAGCATTTT	TRBD1	TRBV6-5	TRBJ1-5	once
CASSQEGGLAGGYYNEQFF	TGTGCCAGCAGCCAAGAAGGTGGACTAGCGGGAGGCTATTACAATGAGCAGTTCTTC	TRBD2	TRBV4-2	TRBJ2-1	NA
CASSKHTGGLLGNQPQHF	TGTGCCAGTAGTAAACACACAGGGGGCTTATTGGGCAATCAGCCCCAGCATTTT	TRBD1	TRBV19	TRBJ1-5	NA
CAWSAARDTLGPQHF	TGTGCCTGGAGTGCAGCCCGCGACACCCTTGGGCCCCAGCATTTT	NA	TRBV30	TRBJ1-5	once
CASSLEPPSRLEQFF	TGTGCCAGCAGTTTAGAGCCGCCCTCCCGGCTTGAGCAGTTCTTC	NA	TRBV28	TRBJ2-1	NA
CASSYGQGATAFF	TGTGCCAGCAGTTACGGACAGGGGGCGACGGCTTTCTTT	TRBD1	TRBV6-5	TRBJ1-1	NA
CASSRGKGWAETQYF	TGTGCCAGCAGCCGGGGGAAGGGTTGGGCAGAGACCCAGTACTTC	NA	TRBV7-9	TRBJ2-5	NA
CASSQDQRFYNEQFF	TGCGCCAGCAGCCAAGATCAACGGTTCTACAATGAGCAGTTCTTC	NA	TRBV4-3	TRBJ2-1	NA
CASSHRDSYGYTF	TGTGCCAGCAGCCACCGGGACAGCTATGGCTACACCTTC	TRBD1	TRBV4-2	TRBJ1-2	NA
CASSQALAVEETQYF	TGTGCCAGCAGCCAAGCCCTAGCAGTAGAAGAGACCCAGTACTTC	NA	TRBV14	TRBJ2-5	NA
CASSSKWDGPYEQYF	TGTGCCAGCAGCAGTAAGTGGGACGGACCCTACGAGCAGTACTTC	NA	TRBV9	TRBJ2-7	NA
CASTPRQSTGTGELFF	TGTGCCAGCACCCCCAGACAGTCCACCGGTACCGGGGAGCTGTTTTTT	NA	TRBV6-6	TRBJ2-2	NA